The clone carrying this T cell receptor (beta chain) was seen at least ten times. The CDR3 covers 14 residues. Germline trimming cut 2 bases from V and 2 bases from J; bases unmatched to any gene: 3. Construction of the TCRbeta library involved unique molecular identifiers. Using its own MiXCR run on the PCR reads, TCRdb lists one record per CDR3 protein. This sample yields 90,000 to 120,000 distinct CDR3 sequences, of which 5% to 7% are seen a single time; 20% to 25% belongs to the top ten. This record comes from a study of T-cell reconstitution after alpha-beta-depleted transplantation in children.

The sequencing here drew on PBMCs, mostly from graft donor cells, taken 360 days after TCRalphabeta/CD19-depleted stem cell transplant. The receptor was derived from a male patient between 2 and 10 years old who had a stem cell transplant for acute lymphoblastic leukemia, so the T cells may come from the graft donor. The chain combines TRBV12-3 or TRBV12-4 with TRBJ2-7; 7 bases line up with TRBD1. The CDR3 coding sequence is TGTGCCAGCAGTTTACGACAGGGCCCCTACGAGCAGTACTTC. Translated: CASSLRQGPYEQYF.